The next 14 T cell receptor beta chains were all read from a single sample in a study of cytomegalovirus exposure and HLA in healthy donors. PCR used 60 Vbeta primers and 13 Jbeta primers. Some clones are missing from TCRdb's copy, which holds only in-frame ones; the method was immunoSEQ multiplex PCR. The sample consists of about 150,000 clones, 73% of them appearing once. What was sequenced was PBMCs. Receptors originate from a woman in her late teens or twenties in good health and CMV-seronegative.

The chain links TRBV6-6 to TRBJ1-1; D is possibly TRBD1 (5 bases). Germline CDR1 and CDR2: MNHNY and SVGAGI (reference sequence). Trimming took off 2 bases at V and 0 bases at J, with 7 bases between the two ends. There are 14 residues in the CDR3. Written as DNA, the CDR3 is TGTGCCAGCAGTTACGGACAACTGAACACTGAAGCTTTCTTT. This codes for CASSYGQLNTEAFF.

This chain joins TRBV18 and TRBJ2-2; perhaps TRBD1 as D (6 bases). Germline lookup yields CDR1 KGHSH and CDR2 LQKENI. CDR3 length: 16 amino acids. V lost 2 bases and J lost 5, with 15 bases in between. CDR3 amino acids: CASSPISQGTTGELFF. CDR3 bases: TGTGCCAGCTCACCAATATCCCAGGGGACAACCGGGGAGCTGTTTTTT.

This clone was seen only a few times. V gene TRBV7-9 combines with J gene TRBJ2-4; TRBD2 is a possible D gene (5 bases). V dropped 6 bases and J dropped 6 bases, with 18 bases sitting between them. Germline V gene lookup returns CDR1 SEHNR and CDR2 FQNEAQ (reference sequence). The CDR3 totals 15 residues. The DNA for the CDR3 is TGTGCCAGCAGTTTTGTTACGGGGAGTAGAAACATTCAGTACTTC. Translated, it gives CASSFVTGSRNIQYF.

The rearrangement uses TRBV10-1 and TRBJ1-2; D might be TRBD1 (6 bases). V was shortened by 0 bases and J by 8 bases, with 19 bases between the two germline ends. This CDR3 contains 16 residues. From germline, CDR1 is WNHNN and CDR2 SYGVQD (reference sequence). The CDR3, as DNA: TGCGCCAGCAGTGAGTCGCTTCGCGGGGGCCTGGCCGGCTACACCTTC. Its translation is CASSESLRGGLAGYTF.

V and J are TRBV4-1 and TRBJ1-2, with TRBD1 matching 7 bases. The CDR3 extends over 18 amino acids. Germline trimming cut 4 bases from V and 6 bases from J; bases unmatched to any gene: 20. Germline values: CDR1 MGHRA, CDR2 YSYEKL. For the CDR3, the DNA is TGCGCCAGCAGCCCCCAGGGCAGGGGGGAAGACCGGGCGAATGGCTACACCTTC. Its protein product is CASSPQGRGEDRANGYTF.

The V gene is TRBV7-7, the J gene TRBJ2-1, with 8 bases that match TRBD2. This CDR3 is built from 18 residues. With V trimmed by 10 bases and J by 0 bases, 17 bases remained unmatched. Germline V gives CDR1 SSHAT, CDR2 FNYEAQ (reference sequence). The CDR3 nucleotides are TGTGCCACCACTTCTGGACTAGCAAGAATAAGCTCCTACAATGAGCAGTTCTTC. It is translated as CATTSGLARISSYNEQFF.

As concerns this clone: At the DNA level, this CDR3 is encoded by other sequences in the same sample as well. The chain couples TRBV9 to TRBJ2-2; the D gene is possibly TRBD1 (6 bases). The germline gives CDR1 SGDLS, CDR2 YYNGEE. V dropped 5 bases and J dropped 4 bases, with 9 bases sitting between them. This CDR3 comprises 13 residues. CDR3 coding DNA: TGTGCCAGCAGTCCCAGGGGCACCGGGGAGCTGTTTTTT. Translating it yields CASSPRGTGELFF.

The V and J genes are TRBV4-1 and TRBJ2-1, with TRBD2 as a possible D gene (5 bases). Germline V lookup: CDR1 MGHRA, CDR2 YSYEKL. Trimming removed 1 base from V and 1 base from J, with 8 bases in between. The CDR3 spans 15 residues. CDR3 nucleotides: TGCGCCAGCAGCCAAGCCGGGATTTCCTACAATGAGCAGTTCTTC. It is translated as CASSQAGISYNEQFF.

The gene calls are TRBV7-8 and TRBJ1-3; unclear D gene. There are 14 residues in the CDR3. Looked up from germline, CDR1 is SGHVS and CDR2 is FQNEAQ. V lost 2 bases, J lost 0 bases, and 5 bases lay in between. For the CDR3, the DNA is TGTGCCAGCAGCTTAACAGTCTCTGGAAACACCATATATTTT. It codes for CASSLTVSGNTIYF.

CDR3 sequence reads: CASSFTRDRYLPDTQYF. The DNA for the CDR3 is TGTGCCAGCAGCTTTACGCGGGACAGATACCTACCAGATACGCAGTATTTT. The chain uses TRBV11-3 and TRBJ2-3; perhaps TRBD1 as D (7 bases). The CDR3 totals 17 residues. Trimming shortened V by 3 bases and J by 4 bases, and 20 bases separated the two germline ends. CDR1 is SGHNT, CDR2 YENEEA, per germline.

This clone was observed a handful of times. The rearrangement joins TRBV29-1 to TRBJ1-2; no definite D call. The germline V gene encodes CDR1 SQVTM and CDR2 ANQGSEA. This CDR3 region has 12 residues. V lost 4 bases, J lost 2 bases, and 8 bases lay in between. CDR3 sequence reads: CSVVEQNYGYTF. The CDR3 nucleotides are TGCAGCGTTGTTGAACAGAACTATGGCTACACCTTC.

The chain employs TRBV28 and TRBJ2-5; TRBD2 matches at 9 bases. The CDR3 extends over 16 amino acids. Germline V CDR1 and CDR2: MDHEN, SYDVKM. Trimming at V came to 6 bases and at J to 5 bases, leaving 13 bases not matched to a gene. DNA of the CDR3: TGTGCCAGCAGCGCAGGTGGCGGGGGGGATCAGGAGACCCAGTACTTC. Its translation is CASSAGGGGDQETQYF.

The chain combines TRBV7-2 with TRBJ1-3; D not resolved. Trimming stripped 2 bases from V and 4 bases from J, with 9 bases between. The V gene's germline CDR1 is SGHTA and CDR2 FQGNSA. The CDR3 is 14 residues long. Here the CDR3 reads CASSLNTVGNTIYF. In DNA, the CDR3 is TGTGCCAGCAGCTTAAACACAGTCGGAAACACCATATATTTT. Full variable domain (missing parts from reference TRBV7-2 and TRBJ1-3): GAGVSQSPSNKVTEKGKDVELRCDPISGHTALYWYRQSLGQGLEFLIYFQGNSAPDKSGLPSDRFSAERTGGSVSTLTIQRTQQEDSAVYLCASSLNTVGNTIYFGEGSWLTVV.

The V call is TRBV7-6, the J call TRBJ2-5, with 9 bases that match TRBD2. CDR3 length: 15 amino acids. V shed 6 bases, J shed 5 bases, and the junction held 10 bases outside the gene matches. Per the germline V gene, CDR1 is SGHVS and CDR2 is FNYEAQ. DNA for the CDR3: TGTGCCAGCAGACTAAGCGGGGGGACTTGGGAGACCCAGTACTTC. It is translated as CASRLSGGTWETQYF. The variable domain in full, with the rest retrieved from reference TRBV7-6 and TRBJ2-5, is GAGVSQSPRYKVTKRGQDVALRCDPISGHVSLYWYRQALGQGPEFLTYFNYEAQQDKSGLPNDRFSAERPEGSISTLTIQRTEQRDSAMYRCASRLSGGTWETQYFGPGTRLLVL.